One and the same sample provided the 22 T cell receptor beta chains below, sequenced in a study of cytomegalovirus exposure and HLA in healthy donors. Assay: immunoSEQ multiplex PCR; the TCRdb copy retains only in-frame clones and omits some. Counted here are 100,000 or so clones, about 88% occurring once; the ten biggest clones make up around 4.1%. Sequencing used PBMCs. These receptors were obtained from a woman aged 18 to 35 in good health and CMV-seropositive.

The J gene is TRBJ1-1, the V gene TRBV9, with TRBD1 matching over 8 bases. J lost 2 bases, V lost 3 bases, and 3 bases had no gene match. There are 14 residues in the CDR3. CDR1 is SGDLS and CDR2 is YYNGEE in the germline V gene. CDR3 DNA sequence: TGTGCCAGCAGCGCCGGACAGGGCAACACTGAAGCTTTCTTT. Translation: CASSAGQGNTEAFF. Filled out from reference TRBV9 and TRBJ1-1, the complete variable domain reads DSGVTQTPKHLITATGQRVTLRCSPRSGDLSVYWYQQSLDQGLQFLIQYYNGEERAKGNILERFSAQQFPDLHSELNLSSLELGDSALYFCASSAGQGNTEAFFGQGTRLTVV.

CDR3 bases: TGTGCCAGCGACAACACGGGGGAGAATGGGGACACTGAAGCTTTCTTT. Amino acids: CASDNTGENGDTEAFF. This chain links TRBV11-2 with TRBJ1-1, with TRBD1 as a possible D gene (5 bases). The CDR3 is 16 amino acids. CDR1 and CDR2 (germline): SGHAT, FQNNGV. V was clipped by 8 bases and J by 3 bases, with 22 bases between them.

V gene TRBV7-3 combines with J gene TRBJ1-6; 9 nucleotides agree with TRBD1. The germline CDR1 and CDR2 sequences are SGHTA and FQGTGA. The CDR3 spans 15 residues. The V segment lost 5 bases and the J segment 7 bases; nucleotides outside the gene matches: 6. The CDR3 spells CASSQWDRVNSPLHF. CDR3 bases: TGTGCCAGCAGCCAGTGGGACAGGGTGAATTCACCCCTCCACTTT.

The chain carries TRBV5-1 and TRBJ2-3; TRBD2 might be the D (6 bases). Between the trimmed V and J ends, which lost 1 base and 4 bases, there was a span of 16 bases. The germline V gene has CDR1 SGHRS and CDR2 YFSETQ. The CDR3 contains 16 residues. The chain's CDR3 is CASSLTPPGVADTQYF. CDR3 nucleotides: TGCGCCAGCAGCTTGACTCCCCCGGGGGTCGCAGATACGCAGTATTTT.

This chain connects TRBV5-1 to TRBJ1-1; no clear D. From germline, CDR1 is SGHRS and CDR2 YFSETQ. The CDR3 is 10 amino acids. V lost 6 bases to trimming and J lost 5 bases, with 5 bases between them. The CDR3 coding sequence is TGCGCCAGCACAGTTACTGAAGCTTTCTTT. It yields the protein CASTVTEAFF.

Concerning this clone: The sample contains more than one DNA sequence encoding this CDR3. J is TRBJ1-1 and V is TRBV15; no clear D. The V gene's germline CDR1 is LNHNV and CDR2 YYDKDF (reference sequence). V dropped 0 bases and J dropped 2 bases, with 10 bases sitting between them. CDR3 length: 15 residues. This CDR3 is CATSRDLAGNTEAFF. In DNA, the CDR3 is TGTGCCACCAGCAGAGATCTGGCAGGTAACACTGAAGCTTTCTTT. The full variable domain, completed using reference TRBV15 and TRBJ1-1, is DAMVIQNPRYQVTQFGKPVTLSCSQTLNHNVMYWYQQKSSQAPKLLFHYYDKDFNNEADTPDNFQSRRPNTSFCFLDIRSPGLGDTAMYLCATSRDLAGNTEAFFGQGTRLTVV.

This rearrangement joins TRBV4-2 to TRBJ2-5; tentatively, D is TRBD2 (6 bases). Trimming shortened V by 2 bases and J by 1 base, and 11 bases separated the two germline ends. The CDR3 is made up of 15 amino acids. Germline V gene data show CDR1 as LGHNA and CDR2 as YNFKEQ. The CDR3 bases are TGTGCCAGCAGCCAACGAGCGGGTACCCAAGAGACCCAGTACTTC. Encoded protein: CASSQRAGTQETQYF.

This clone has just one count. J is TRBJ1-5 and V is TRBV6-5; 9 bases line up with TRBD1. The junction had 11 bases not matched to a gene; V was cut back by 5 bases and J by 9 bases. CDR3 length: 15 residues. The germline gives CDR1 MNHEY, CDR2 SVGAGI. CDR3 sequence (DNA): TGTGCCAGCAGTCGATCGGGACAGGGCGGCGGGCCCCAGCATTTT. This sequence encodes CASSRSGQGGGPQHF.

The V call is TRBV5-5, the J call TRBJ2-3; D is perhaps TRBD1 (5 bases). Germline-derived CDR1 and CDR2 are SGHKS and YYEKEE (reference sequence). The CDR3 spans 12 residues. Trimming shortened V by 7 bases and J by 3 bases, and 9 bases separated the two germline ends. CDR3 loop: CASGASTDTQYF. The CDR3 nucleotides are TGTGCCAGCGGGGCGTCAACAGATACGCAGTATTTT.

The chain joins TRBV5-8 to TRBJ1-5; D might be TRBD1 (5 bases). Deletions cut 4 bases from V and 9 bases from J, with 11 bases between. The CDR3 consists of 12 residues. CDR1 and CDR2 (germline): SGHTS, YDEGEE. The CDR3 loop reads CASSLDQGPQHF. Written as DNA, the CDR3 is TGTGCCAGCAGCCTCGACCAGGGGCCCCAGCATTTT. The full variable domain, rest sourced from reference TRBV5-8 and TRBJ1-5, is EAGVTQSPTHLIKTRGQQATLRCSPISGHTSVYWYQQALGLGLQFLLWYDEGEERNRGNFPPRFSGRQFPNYSSELNVNALELEDSALYLCASSLDQGPQHFGDGTRLSIL.

The DNA of the CDR3 is TGTGCCAGCAGTTTATCCCCTAGCGGGAGGTTGCAGTTCTTC. Protein: CASSLSPSGRLQFF. This rearrangement joins TRBV27 to TRBJ2-1, with 11 bases aligning to TRBD2. Germline V gives CDR1 MNHEY, CDR2 SMNVEV (reference sequence). The CDR3 is 14 residues long. Trimming cost V 0 bases and J 12 bases; bases outside gene matches: 4.

This clone showed up just once. This chain uses TRBV7-8 with TRBJ1-2, with unresolved D. With 10 bases removed from V and 1 base from J, the gap between germline ends came to 13 bases. This CDR3 is 13 amino acids long. From germline, CDR1 is SGHVS and CDR2 FQNEAQ. The CDR3 region has the DNA TGTGCCACCACGACTCGGTTTAACTATGGCTACACCTTC. It is translated as CATTTRFNYGYTF.

The CDR3 DNA reads TGTGCCAGCAGCCACCCGGCGAGGACTATTGGTCAAGAGACCCAGTACTTC. This translates into CASSHPARTIGQETQYF. This chain joins TRBV7-6 and TRBJ2-5, with D perhaps matching TRBD2 (6 bases). From germline, CDR1 is SGHVS and CDR2 FNYEAQ. This CDR3 has 17 amino acids. V was shortened by 5 bases and J by 2 bases, with 21 bases between the two germline ends.

The chain employs TRBV6-1 and TRBJ2-7; TRBD2 agrees at 11 bases. V gave up 2 bases and J gave up 2 bases; unmatched junction bases: 2. There are 15 residues in the CDR3. Germline V CDR1 and CDR2: MNHNS, SASEGT. This CDR3 is CASSEWTSGPYEQYF. The CDR3 region has the DNA TGTGCCAGCAGTGAATGGACTAGCGGGCCCTACGAGCAGTACTTC.

The chain couples TRBV7-8 to TRBJ2-7; TRBD1 agrees at 10 bases. The V and J ends lost 3 bases and 6 bases, in that order; junction bases with no gene match: 8. The CDR3 contains 15 residues. CDR1 and CDR2 from the germline V gene are SGHVS and FQNEAQ. The CDR3 coding sequence is TGTGCCAGCAGCTTCTCCGACAGGGGGCACGGCGAGCAGTACTTC. It is translated as CASSFSDRGHGEQYF.

The chain employs TRBV4-1 and TRBJ1-2; D is undetermined. Germline-derived CDR1 and CDR2 are MGHRA and YSYEKL. Trimming took 0 bases from V and 7 from J, leaving 18 bases between them. The CDR3 is 16 amino acids. The chain's CDR3 is CASSQESGSDSGGYTF. CDR3 coding DNA: TGCGCCAGCAGCCAAGAGAGCGGCTCAGATTCAGGTGGCTACACCTTC.

The rearrangement links TRBV29-1 to TRBJ2-3; unclear D gene. CDR1 is SQVTM and CDR2 is ANQGSEA in the germline V gene. Trimming shortened V by 6 bases and J by 6 bases, and 10 bases separated the two germline ends. The CDR3 runs to 11 residues. The CDR3 region is CSVKQADTQYF. DNA of the CDR3: TGCAGCGTAAAGCAGGCGGATACGCAGTATTTT.

The chain has TRBV15 and TRBJ2-7, with D possibly being TRBD2 (5 bases). CDR3 size: 16 residues. V lost 0 bases and J lost 6, with 18 bases in between. The V gene's germline CDR1 is LNHNV and CDR2 YYDKDF (reference sequence). CDR3 amino acids: CATSRDKQRPPAEQYF. In nucleotides, the CDR3 is TGTGCCACCAGCAGAGATAAGCAGCGGCCACCGGCCGAGCAGTACTTC.

The chain is built from TRBV5-8 and TRBJ1-3, with D unclear. The germline gives CDR1 SGHTS, CDR2 YDEGEE. The CDR3 is 14 amino acids. Trimming pared 3 bases from V and 1 base from J, leaving 8 bases between. The CDR3 nucleotides read TGTGCCAGCAGCTCCCCCAGGTCTGGAAACACCATATATTTT. It translates to CASSSPRSGNTIYF.

This clone was recorded a few times. This chain uses TRBV11-3 with TRBJ2-7; TRBD1 aligns across 9 bases. Germline-derived CDR1 and CDR2 are SGHNT and YENEEA. This CDR3 is built from 15 residues. After removal of 1 base from V and 0 bases from J, the junction contained 1 base not matched to a gene. This CDR3 reads CASSLAQGASYEQYF. The CDR3 bases are TGTGCCAGCAGCTTAGCACAGGGGGCCTCCTACGAGCAGTACTTC. The entire variable domain, with the rest obtained from reference TRBV11-3 and TRBJ2-7, is as follows: EAGVVQSPRYKIIEKKQPVAFWCNPISGHNTLYWYLQNLGQGPELLIRYENEEAVDDSQLPKDRFSAERLKGVDSTLKIQPAELGDSAVYLCASSLAQGASYEQYFGPGTRLTVT.

The chain has TRBV19 and TRBJ2-1, with 11 positions matching TRBD1. V dropped 6 bases and J dropped 0; count of bases not matched to a gene: 13. Germline CDR1 and CDR2: LNHDA and SQIVND (reference sequence). The length of the CDR3 is 19 residues. This CDR3 reads CASSIFTGGQGGSYNEQFF. The CDR3, as DNA: TGTGCCAGTAGCATCTTCACTGGGGGACAGGGGGGCTCCTACAATGAGCAGTTCTTC.

The chain has TRBV11-3 and TRBJ1-4; D remains unclear. CDR3 size: 14 residues. The germline CDR1 and CDR2 sequences are SGHNT and YENEEA. The V end lost 0 bases, the J end lost 4 bases, and 6 bases lay between the germline ends. The CDR3 nucleotides are TGTGCCAGCAGCTTAGATCCTAGTAATGAAAAACTGTTTTTT. Amino acid sequence: CASSLDPSNEKLFF.